This T cell receptor (beta chain) was profiled in a study of blood T cell repertoires in COVID-19. The overall study: COVID-19 samples from acute and convalescent phases originated in the United States, Italy and Spain. T cells, B-cell-depleted T cells, or PBMCs provided the cDNA or gDNA that served as material.

V lost 5 bases and J lost 5; bases outside the gene matches: 11. CDR3 length: 15 residues. Germline CDR1 SGHVS, CDR2 FNYEAQ. Original analysis: Nucleated cell number was recorded as an estimate derived from reference gene primer amplification. Sequencing was performed with immunoSEQ multiplex PCR; in TCRdb, only in-frame clones are kept and a portion is missing. V and J calls and clone size come straight from that table; D and trimming were deduced from the DNA. The repertoire holds some 180,000 clones, with roughly 86% as singletons. Sequences were obtained from peripheral blood. The rearrangement uses TRBV7-6 and TRBJ2-5; TRBD2 agrees at 7 bases. The source of this sequence is a woman older than 75 with COVID-19, enrolled during active disease. CDR3 protein: CASSRGSLSGETQYF. The CDR3 DNA reads TGTGCCAGCAGCCGCGGGAGCCTTTCGGGGGAGACCCAGTACTTC.